Below, 5 T cell receptor beta chains from the same sample are listed, as sequenced in a study of T cells in Graves' hyperthyroidism and ophthalmopathy. Using RNA transcripts as the source, TCR beta CDR3 regions were amplified. The HTBI primer set drove a first-round RT-PCR of the TCR CDR3. TCRdb passed the multiplex PCR reads through MiXCR, listing each CDR3 protein once. The table has about 510,000 distinct CDR3 sequences, 12% to 15% seen once; the top ten hold roughly 14%. The sample was blood. The receptors shown here come from a middle-aged woman with Graves' hyperthyroidism.

This clonotype was observed a few times. The V and J genes are TRBV28 and TRBJ1-6, with 8 bases identical to TRBD1. CDR3 size: 16 residues. With 4 bases clipped from V and 5 bases from J, the junction kept 7 bases outside the gene matches. Germline V gene lookup returns CDR1 MDHEN and CDR2 SYDVKM. CDR3 coding DNA: TGTGCCAGCAGTTATAGGACAGGGTTCGATAATTCACCCCTCCACTTT. Its translation: CASSYRTGFDNSPLHF. The full variable domain, with the rest looked up from reference TRBV28 and TRBJ1-6, is DVKVTQSSRYLVKRTGEKVFLECVQDMDHENMFWYRQDPGLGLRLIYFSYDVKMKEKGDIPEGYSVSREKKERFSLILESASTNQTSMYLCASSYRTGFDNSPLHFGNGTRLTVT.

This clonotype was counted at least ten times. The rearrangement joins TRBV6-1 to TRBJ2-3, with 8 bases aligning to TRBD2. The ends lost 7 bases at V and 0 bases at J; junction bases unmatched: 3. CDR1 is MNHNS, CDR2 SASEGT, per germline. The CDR3 totals 14 residues. CDR3 sequence: CASNSGTSTDTQYF. For the CDR3, the DNA is TGTGCCAGCAATAGCGGGACTAGCACAGATACGCAGTATTTT.

Only a few counts were recorded for this clonotype. The chain combines TRBV5-5 with TRBJ1-6; the D gene is possibly TRBD1 (6 bases). There are 15 residues in the CDR3. The germline gives CDR1 SGHKS, CDR2 YYEKEE (reference sequence). Trimming left V 0 bases short and J 13 bases short, with 17 bases between. CDR3 amino acids: CASSLAGDRSAPLHF. DNA of the CDR3: TGTGCCAGCAGCTTGGCCGGAGACAGGTCCGCTCCCCTCCACTTT. The variable domain in full, completed from reference TRBV5-5 and TRBJ1-6, reads DAGVTQSPTHLIKTRGQQVTLRCSPISGHKSVSWYQQVLGQGPQFIFQYYEKEERGRGNFPDRFSARQFPNYSSELNVNALLLGDSALYLCASSLAGDRSAPLHFGNGTRLTVT.

The gene calls are TRBV11-1 and TRBJ2-2; D is unresolved. V was pared by 1 base and J by 7 bases, with 7 bases between. The germline V gene has CDR1 SGHAT and CDR2 FQDESV (reference sequence). This CDR3 spans 13 amino acids. CDR3 in DNA: TGTGCCAGCAGCTTAGGGGTCAGCGGGGAGCTGTTTTTT. Its protein is CASSLGVSGELFF.

This clonotype was found many times. The V call is TRBV30, the J call TRBJ1-1; D not certain. Trimming stripped 2 bases from V and 0 bases from J, with 7 bases between. In germline, CDR1 is GTSNPN, CDR2 SVGIG (reference sequence). This CDR3 spans 13 amino acids. The CDR3 spells CAWSSNMNTEAFF. CDR3 bases: TGTGCCTGGAGTTCTAACATGAACACTGAAGCTTTCTTT.